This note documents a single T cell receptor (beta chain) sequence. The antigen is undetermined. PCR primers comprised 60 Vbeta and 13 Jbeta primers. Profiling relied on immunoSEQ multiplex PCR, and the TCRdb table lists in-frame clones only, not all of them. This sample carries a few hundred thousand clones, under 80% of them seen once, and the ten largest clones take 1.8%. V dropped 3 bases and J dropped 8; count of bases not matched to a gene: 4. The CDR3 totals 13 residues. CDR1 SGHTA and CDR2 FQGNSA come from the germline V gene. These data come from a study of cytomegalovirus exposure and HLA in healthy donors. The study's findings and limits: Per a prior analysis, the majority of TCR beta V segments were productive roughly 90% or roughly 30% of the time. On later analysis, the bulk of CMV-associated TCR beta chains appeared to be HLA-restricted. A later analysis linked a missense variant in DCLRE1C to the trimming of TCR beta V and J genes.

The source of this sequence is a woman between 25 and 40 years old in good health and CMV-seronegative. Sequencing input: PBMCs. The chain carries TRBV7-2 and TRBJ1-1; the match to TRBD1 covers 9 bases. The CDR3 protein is CASSLTGGREAFF. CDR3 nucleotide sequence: TGTGCCAGCAGCTTGACAGGGGGAAGAGAAGCTTTCTTT.